A single sample is the source of the 7 T cell receptor beta chains below, sequenced in a study of T cells in Graves' hyperthyroidism and ophthalmopathy. Amplification yielded TCR beta CDR3 regions, with RNA transcripts as the source. TCR CDR3 regions were first amplified by RT-PCR with HTBI primers. Each CDR3 protein gets one entry after TCRdb re-called the multiplex PCR reads with MiXCR. This sample has about 680,000 distinct CDR3 sequences; around a third occur once, and the top ten carry around 32%. Sample: blood. The source is a middle-aged woman with Graves' hyperthyroidism.

Remarks on this clonotype: The germline gene is not matched at one end of the junction; a read error may be the cause. This chain uses TRBV5-1 with TRBJ1-4; 9 bases fit TRBD1. CDR3 length equals 12 residues. The germline gives CDR1 SGHRS, CDR2 YFSETQ. DNA for the CDR3: TGCGCCAGCAGCCTTAGCCGGGACAGGGTGCTTTTT. Amino acids: CASSLSRDRVLF.

This clonotype was detected once. A much more abundant neighbour one base away suggests this may be a read error. This is likely a read error, given that the CDR3 carries no conserved phenylalanine or tryptophan at its end. The rearrangement uses TRBV2 and TRBJ2-7; 9 nucleotides align to TRBD2. The CDR3 consists of 15 residues. Germline V CDR1 and CDR2: SNHLY, FYNNEI. Trimming removed 4 bases from V and 5 bases from J; junction bases left unmatched: 9. CDR3 sequence: CASSVPRREGNEQYL. The CDR3 coding sequence is TGTGCCAGCAGTGTACCGCGGCGGGAGGGCAACGAGCAGTACCTC.

For this clonotype: A much larger clone lies one base from this, so it may be a read error. The V and J genes are TRBV7-9 and TRBJ1-1; D is ambiguous. Germline V CDR1 and CDR2: SEHNR, FQNEAQ (reference sequence). The CDR3 spans 13 residues. For the CDR3, the DNA is TGTGCCAACGCGAAAACTATGAACACTGAAGCTTCCTTT. Its translation: CANAKTMNTEASF.

This chain links TRBV6-6 with TRBJ1-2; D is possibly TRBD1 (5 bases). The germline V and J ends were trimmed by 6 bases and 7 bases, with 27 bases remaining between them. This CDR3 spans 17 amino acids. CDR1 and CDR2 from the germline V gene are MNHNY and SVGAGI (reference sequence). For the CDR3, the DNA is TGTGCCAGCAGCCAGGAAGGCGTAGGGGAGTGGTTGGCTGGCTACACCTTC. Residues: CASSQEGVGEWLAGYTF.

This chain connects TRBV7-9 to TRBJ1-1; 10 bases fit TRBD1. There are 15 residues in the CDR3. Germline V gene lookup returns CDR1 SEHNR and CDR2 FQNEAQ (reference sequence). Germline trimming cut 2 bases from V and 10 bases from J; bases unmatched to any gene: 10. The CDR3 sequence: CASSLSVTGGRGAFF. CDR3 bases: TGTGCCAGCAGCTTATCGGTGACAGGGGGCCGGGGAGCTTTCTTT. Together with reference TRBV7-9 and TRBJ1-1, the CDR3 gives the full variable domain: DTGVSQNPRHKITKRGQNVTFRCDPISEHNRLYWYRQTLGQGPEFLTYFQNEAQLEKSRLLSDRFSAERPKGSFSTLEIQRTEQGDSAMYLCASSLSVTGGRGAFFGQGTRLTVV.

This clonotype was seen more than once but under ten times. The CDR3 DNA reads as TGTGCCACCGAAGGCACCTATGGCTACACCTTC. Translating gives CATEGTYGYTF. V gene TRBV6-5 combines with J gene TRBJ1-2; D is undetermined. V was pared by 10 bases and J by 4 bases, with 10 bases between. Looked up from germline, CDR1 is MNHEY and CDR2 is SVGAGI. CDR3 size: 11 residues.

In this sample, this clonotype turned up a few times. The chain combines TRBV2 with TRBJ1-6; 7 bases are shared with TRBD1. Germline V CDR1 and CDR2: SNHLY, FYNNEI. Trimming at V came to 11 bases and at J to 6 bases, leaving 4 bases not matched to a gene. The CDR3 is made up of 12 amino acids. The CDR3 DNA sequence: TGTGCCCGCCGGGACAGTAATTCACCCCTCCACTTT. Its protein is CARRDSNSPLHF.